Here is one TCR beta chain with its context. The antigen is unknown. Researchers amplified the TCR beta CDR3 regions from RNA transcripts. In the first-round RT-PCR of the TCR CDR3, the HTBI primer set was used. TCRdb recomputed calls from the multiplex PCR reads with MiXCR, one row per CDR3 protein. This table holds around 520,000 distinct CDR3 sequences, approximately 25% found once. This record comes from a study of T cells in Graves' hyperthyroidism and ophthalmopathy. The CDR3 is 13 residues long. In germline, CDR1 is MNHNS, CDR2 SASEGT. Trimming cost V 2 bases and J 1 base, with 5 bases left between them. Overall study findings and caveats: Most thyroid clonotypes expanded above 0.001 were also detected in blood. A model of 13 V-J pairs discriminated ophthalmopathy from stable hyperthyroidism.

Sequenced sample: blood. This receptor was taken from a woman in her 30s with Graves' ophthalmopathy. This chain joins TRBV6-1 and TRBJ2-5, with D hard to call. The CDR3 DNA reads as TGTGCCAGCAGTGAACTGTTCCAAGAGACCCAGTACTTC. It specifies CASSELFQETQYF.